These T cell receptor beta chains were read from a single sample in a study of cytomegalovirus exposure and HLA in healthy donors. Sequenced by immunoSEQ multiplex PCR; TCRdb stores in-frame clones only, minus some. The sample lists 150,000 or so clones; about 73% were seen once. The sequenced sample consisted of PBMCs. These receptors were taken from a woman between 55 and 75 years old in good health and CMV-seropositive. CDR3s include the opening cysteine and the closing phenylalanine or tryptophan. A D gene is named only where the DNA matches it firmly. The size of a clone is reported for some rows only, either as once, few or many, or as a class for expanded clones.

j_gene	d_gene	v_gene	abundance	len	CDR3aa	CDR3nt
TRBJ2-7	-	TRBV30	-	11	CAWVQGWEQYF	TGTGCCTGGGTACAGGGTTGGGAGCAGTACTTC
TRBJ1-1	-	TRBV27	-	13	CASSSSENTEAFF	TGTGCCAGCAGTTCGTCAGAGAACACTGAAGCTTTCTTT
TRBJ1-1	TRBD1	TRBV5-1	-	17	CASSLSSSLGQHTEAFF	TGCGCCAGCAGCTTGTCCTCTTCGCTGGGACAGCACACTGAAGCTTTCTTT
TRBJ1-2	TRBD1	TRBV5-5	-	14	CASSWTGENYGYTF	TGTGCCAGCAGCTGGACAGGGGAAAACTATGGCTACACCTTC
TRBJ1-2	-	TRBV28	-	14	CASSSGQFNYGYTF	TGTGCCAGCAGTTCCGGACAGTTTAACTATGGCTACACCTTC
TRBJ1-4	-	TRBV9	-	14	CASSVGQVSEKLFF	TGTGCCAGCAGCGTAGGGCAGGTGTCTGAAAAACTGTTTTTT
TRBJ2-7	TRBD2	TRBV9	-	14	CASSAGTSGTPQYF	TGTGCCAGCAGCGCCGGGACTAGCGGGACTCCGCAGTACTTC
TRBJ1-1	TRBD1	TRBV10-3	-	11	CATHRGSEAFF	TGTGCCACCCACAGGGGATCTGAAGCTTTCTTT
TRBJ1-1	-	TRBV9	few	13	CASSVQGNTEAFF	TGTGCCAGCAGCGTACAGGGGAACACTGAAGCTTTCTTT
TRBJ1-2	-	TRBV7-8	few	14	CASSLILENYGYTF	TGTGCCAGCAGCTTAATTCTAGAGAACTATGGCTACACCTTC
TRBJ2-1	-	TRBV2	-	14	CASSGLSSYNEQFF	TGTGCCAGCAGTGGCCTAAGCTCCTACAATGAGCAGTTCTTC
TRBJ2-2	-	TRBV28	-	15	CASSLSGLNTGELFF	TGTGCCAGCAGTTTGTCAGGGTTGAACACCGGGGAGCTGTTTTTT
TRBJ2-5	-	TRBV6-1	-	12	CASRTEQETQYF	TGTGCCAGCAGGACAGAACAAGAGACCCAGTACTTC
TRBJ2-7	-	TRBV6-4	-	16	CASTMTSPKRTYEQYF	TGTGCCAGCACCATGACATCACCTAAAAGGACCTACGAGCAGTACTTC
TRBJ1-2	-	TRBV6-5	-	13	CASRTGAQRGYTF	TGTGCCAGCAGGACAGGCGCCCAGCGGGGCTACACCTTC
TRBJ2-7	TRBD2	TRBV7-2	-	14	CASSPGTITYEQYF	TGTGCCAGCAGCCCGGGGACTATCACCTACGAGCAGTACTTC
TRBJ2-1	-	TRBV29-1	-	11	CSAGAITEQFF	TGCAGCGCAGGGGCAATTACTGAGCAGTTCTTC